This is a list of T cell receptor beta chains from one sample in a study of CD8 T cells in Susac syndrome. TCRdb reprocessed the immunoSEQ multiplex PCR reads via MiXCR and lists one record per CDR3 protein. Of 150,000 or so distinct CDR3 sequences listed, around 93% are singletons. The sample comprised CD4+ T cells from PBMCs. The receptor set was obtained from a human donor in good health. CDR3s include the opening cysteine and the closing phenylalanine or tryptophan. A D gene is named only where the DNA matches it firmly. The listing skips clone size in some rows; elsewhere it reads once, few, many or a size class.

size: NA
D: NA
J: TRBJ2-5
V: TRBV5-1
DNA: TGCGCCAGCAGGGTTTCAGGATTTCAAGAGACCCAGTACTTC
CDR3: CASRVSGFQETQYF

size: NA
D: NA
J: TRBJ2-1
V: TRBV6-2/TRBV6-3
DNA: TGTGCCAGCAGCGGGGGCCCCCGCGGTGAGCAGTTCTTC
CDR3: CASSGGPRGEQFF

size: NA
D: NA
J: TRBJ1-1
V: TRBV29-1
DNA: TGCAGCGTTGTTGTGACGAGGGAAGCTTTCTTT
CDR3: CSVVVTREAFF

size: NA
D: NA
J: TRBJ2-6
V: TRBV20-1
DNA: TGCAGTGCTAGAGATCGGGTGAGGGGATCTGGGGCCAACGTCCTGACTTTC
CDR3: CSARDRVRGSGANVLTF

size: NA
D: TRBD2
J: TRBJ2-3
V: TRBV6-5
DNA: TGTGCCAGCAGTTCGTCGGGTAGCGGGGGGGCCTCAGATACGCAGTATTTT
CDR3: CASSSSGSGGASDTQYF

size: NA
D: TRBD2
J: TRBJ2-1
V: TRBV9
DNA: TGTGCCAGCAGTGGGACTAGCAGCTACAATGAGCAGTTCTTC
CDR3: CASSGTSSYNEQFF

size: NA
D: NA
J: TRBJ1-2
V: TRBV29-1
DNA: TGCAGCGTTGCCAGACAAGAGCATTATGGCTACACCTTC
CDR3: CSVARQEHYGYTF

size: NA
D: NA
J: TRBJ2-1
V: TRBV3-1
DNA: TGTGCCAGCAGCCAAGATATCCCAGACCCCCAGTTCTTC
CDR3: CASSQDIPDPQFF

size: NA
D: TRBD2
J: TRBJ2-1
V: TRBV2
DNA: TGTGCCAGGACGACTAGCGGGGATTACAATGAGCAGTTCTTC
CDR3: CARTTSGDYNEQFF

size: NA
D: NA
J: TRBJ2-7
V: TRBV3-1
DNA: TGTGCCAGCAGCCAAGATGACCTCTGGGGAGAGCAGTACTTC
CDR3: CASSQDDLWGEQYF

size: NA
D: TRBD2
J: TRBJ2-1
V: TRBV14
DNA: TGTGCCAGCAGCGAACTAGCGGGGACCTACAATGAGCAGTTCTTC
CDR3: CASSELAGTYNEQFF

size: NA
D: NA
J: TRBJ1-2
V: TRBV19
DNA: TGTGCCAGTAGCGCCTCCCTCTCGGAAGCGTATGGCTACACCTTC
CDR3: CASSASLSEAYGYTF

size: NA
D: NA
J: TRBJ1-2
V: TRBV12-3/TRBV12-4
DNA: TGTGCCAGCAGTTTAGCGCAGCATGGCTACACCTTC
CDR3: CASSLAQHGYTF

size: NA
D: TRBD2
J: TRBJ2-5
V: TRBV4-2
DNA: TGTGCCAGCAGCCAATCCGGGACTAGCGGGGGGGCGGGGGAGACCCAGTACTTC
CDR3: CASSQSGTSGGAGETQYF

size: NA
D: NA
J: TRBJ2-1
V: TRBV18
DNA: TGTGCCAGCTCACCAGCGGGGATCCCTGGCAATGAGCAGTTCTTC
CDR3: CASSPAGIPGNEQFF

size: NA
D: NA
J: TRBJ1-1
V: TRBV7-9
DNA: TGTGCCAGCAGCTCCATCGGGGGCGCTGAAGCTTTCTTT
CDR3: CASSSIGGAEAFF

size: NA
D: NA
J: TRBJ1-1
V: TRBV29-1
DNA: TGCAGCGTTGAAAGGGGAGACAGGTTAAACACTGAAGCTTTCTTT
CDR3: CSVERGDRLNTEAFF

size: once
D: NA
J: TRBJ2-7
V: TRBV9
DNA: TGTGCCAGCAGCGAAGGACACCTGAGCTCCTACGAGCAGTACTTC
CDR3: CASSEGHLSSYEQYF

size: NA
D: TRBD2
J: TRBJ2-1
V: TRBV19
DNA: TGTGCCAGTAGTCCGGGACTAACCTCCTACAATGAGCAGTTCTTC
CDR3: CASSPGLTSYNEQFF

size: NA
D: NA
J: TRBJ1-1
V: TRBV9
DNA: TGTGCCAGCAGCGTAGGGGGGCTGGGGAACACTGAAGCTTTCTTT
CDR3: CASSVGGLGNTEAFF

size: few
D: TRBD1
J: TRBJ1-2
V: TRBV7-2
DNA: TGTGCCAGCAGCTTGGACAGGGGAGGCTACACCTTC
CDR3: CASSLDRGGYTF

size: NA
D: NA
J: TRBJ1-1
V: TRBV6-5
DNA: TGTGCCAGCAGTTACTCGGGGACCCCCCAGGTGGAAGCTTTCTTT
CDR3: CASSYSGTPQVEAFF

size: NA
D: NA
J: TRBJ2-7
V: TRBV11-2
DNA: TGTGCCAGCAGCTTAGATCGTTTCACTACGGGTGCGTACGAGCAGTACTTC
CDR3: CASSLDRFTTGAYEQYF

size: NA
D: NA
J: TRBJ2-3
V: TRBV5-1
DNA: TGCGCCAGCAGCTCAATCCGGGGAGCTCCAGATACGCAGTATTTT
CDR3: CASSSIRGAPDTQYF

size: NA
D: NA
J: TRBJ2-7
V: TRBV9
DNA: TGTGCCAGCAGCGCTACTCCCGAAGCCGGCTACGAGCAGTACTTC
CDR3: CASSATPEAGYEQYF

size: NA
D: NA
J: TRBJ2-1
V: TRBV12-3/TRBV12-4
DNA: TGTGCCAGCAGTTTAGTAGGCTCGACGGGTTATGAGCAGTTCTTC
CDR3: CASSLVGSTGYEQFF

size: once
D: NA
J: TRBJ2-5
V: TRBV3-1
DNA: TGTGCCAGCAGCCCTCTGGGCCAGGGTCTGACAGGGACCCAGTACTTC
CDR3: CASSPLGQGLTGTQYF

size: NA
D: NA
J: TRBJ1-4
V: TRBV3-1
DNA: TGTGCCAGCAGCCTAAGTGGCACGGAAAAACTGTTTTTT
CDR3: CASSLSGTEKLFF

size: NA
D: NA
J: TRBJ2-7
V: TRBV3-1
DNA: TGTGCCAGCAGCCAAGATCCTTACGAGCAGTACTTC
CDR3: CASSQDPYEQYF

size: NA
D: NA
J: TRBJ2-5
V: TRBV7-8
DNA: TGTGCCAGCAGCCCACCCAAAGCGTTAGAGACCCAGTACTTC
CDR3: CASSPPKALETQYF

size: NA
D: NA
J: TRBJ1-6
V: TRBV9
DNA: TGTGCCAGCGCGAGAGTGGCAGGGGATTCACCCCTCCACTTT
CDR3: CASARVAGDSPLHF

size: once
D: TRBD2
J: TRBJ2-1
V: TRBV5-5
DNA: TGTGCCAGCAGCTTGGGGGCTAGCGGGGGGGCCGGTGAGCAGTTCTTC
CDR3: CASSLGASGGAGEQFF

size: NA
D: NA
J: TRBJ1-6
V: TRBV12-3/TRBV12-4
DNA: TGTGCCAGCAGTTTTGAGAATGCGGGTTCACCCCTCCACTTT
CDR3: CASSFENAGSPLHF

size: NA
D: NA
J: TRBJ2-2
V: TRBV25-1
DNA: TGTGCCAGCACCACGGTGAACACCGGGGAGCTGTTTTTT
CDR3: CASTTVNTGELFF

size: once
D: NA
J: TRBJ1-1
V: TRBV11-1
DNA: TGTGCCAGCAGCTTAGTTGGGGGCGAGACGGGTGAAGCTTTCTTT
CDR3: CASSLVGGETGEAFF

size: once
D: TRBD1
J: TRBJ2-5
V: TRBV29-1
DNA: TGCAGCGTTGATGGACAGGGAGGTTGGGAGGAGACCCAGTACTTC
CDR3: CSVDGQGGWEETQYF

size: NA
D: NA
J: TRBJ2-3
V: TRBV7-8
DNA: TGTGCCAGCAGATCCGACAGGCCGCGCACAGATACGCAGTATTTT
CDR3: CASRSDRPRTDTQYF

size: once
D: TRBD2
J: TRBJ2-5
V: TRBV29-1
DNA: TGCAGCCCCAGACTAGCGGGGACCCAGTACTTC
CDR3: CSPRLAGTQYF